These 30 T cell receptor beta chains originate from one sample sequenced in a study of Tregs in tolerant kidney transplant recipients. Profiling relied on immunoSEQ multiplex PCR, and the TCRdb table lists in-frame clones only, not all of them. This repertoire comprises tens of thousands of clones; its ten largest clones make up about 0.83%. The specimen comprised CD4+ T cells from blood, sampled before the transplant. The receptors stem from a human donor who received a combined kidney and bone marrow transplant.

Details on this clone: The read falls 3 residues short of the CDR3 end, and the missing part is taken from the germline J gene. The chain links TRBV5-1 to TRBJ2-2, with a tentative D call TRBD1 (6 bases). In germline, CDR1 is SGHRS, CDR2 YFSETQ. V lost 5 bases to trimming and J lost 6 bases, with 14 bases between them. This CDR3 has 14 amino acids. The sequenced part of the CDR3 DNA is TGCGCCAGCAGTCCGGCAGGGGTGGCCGGGGAG. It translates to CASSPAGVAGE. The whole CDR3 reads CASSPAGVAGELFF.

The covered CDR3 bases are TGTGCCACCATCTACGAG. It specifies CATIYE. The full CDR3 reads CATIYEQYF. The gene calls are TRBV6-7 and TRBJ2-7; the D is unclear. The CDR3 is cut off 3 residues early in the read; its end comes from the germline J gene. TRBV6-7 is an ORF, with its function uncertain. This CDR3 contains 9 residues. The ends were cut back, 10 bases at V and 3 bases at J, with 4 bases in the middle.

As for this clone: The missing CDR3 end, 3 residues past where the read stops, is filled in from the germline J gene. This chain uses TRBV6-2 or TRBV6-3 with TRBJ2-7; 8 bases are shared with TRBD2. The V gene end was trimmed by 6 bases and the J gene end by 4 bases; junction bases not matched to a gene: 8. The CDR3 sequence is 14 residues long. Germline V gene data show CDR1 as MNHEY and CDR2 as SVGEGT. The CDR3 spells CASRQRENKYEQYF. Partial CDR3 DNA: TGTGCCAGCAGGCAGCGGGAGAATAAATACGAG.

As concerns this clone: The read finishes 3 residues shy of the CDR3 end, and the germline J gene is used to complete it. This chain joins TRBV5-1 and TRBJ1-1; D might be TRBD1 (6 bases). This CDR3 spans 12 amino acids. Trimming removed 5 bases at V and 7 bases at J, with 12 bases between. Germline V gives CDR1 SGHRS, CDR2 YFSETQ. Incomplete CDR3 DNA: TGCGCCAGCAGTCCAACAGGGCTTGAA. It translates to CASSPTGLE. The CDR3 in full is CASSPTGLEAFF.

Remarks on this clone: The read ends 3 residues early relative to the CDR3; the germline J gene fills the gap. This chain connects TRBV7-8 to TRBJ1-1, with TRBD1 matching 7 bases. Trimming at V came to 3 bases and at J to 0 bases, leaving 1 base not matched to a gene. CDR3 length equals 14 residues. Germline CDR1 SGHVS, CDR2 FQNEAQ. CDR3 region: CASSLGTVNTEAFF. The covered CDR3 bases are TGTGCCAGCAGCTTGGGGACAGTGAACACTGAA.

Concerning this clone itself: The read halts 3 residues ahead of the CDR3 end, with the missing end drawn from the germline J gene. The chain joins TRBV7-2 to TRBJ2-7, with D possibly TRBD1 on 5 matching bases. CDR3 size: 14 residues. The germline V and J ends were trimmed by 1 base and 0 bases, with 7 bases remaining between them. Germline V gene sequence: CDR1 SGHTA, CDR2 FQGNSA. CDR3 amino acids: CASSLEQDSYEQYF. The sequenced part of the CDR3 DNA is TGTGCCAGCAGCTTAGAACAGGACTCCTACGAG.

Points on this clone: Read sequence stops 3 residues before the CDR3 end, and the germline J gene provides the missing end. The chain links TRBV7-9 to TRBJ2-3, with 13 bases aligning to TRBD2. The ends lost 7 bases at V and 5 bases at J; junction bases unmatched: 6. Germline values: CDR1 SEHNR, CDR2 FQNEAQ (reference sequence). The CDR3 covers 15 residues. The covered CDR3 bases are TGTGCCAGCAACCGACTAGCGGGAGGTGTAGATACG. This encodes CASNRLAGGVDT. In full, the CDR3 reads CASNRLAGGVDTQYF.

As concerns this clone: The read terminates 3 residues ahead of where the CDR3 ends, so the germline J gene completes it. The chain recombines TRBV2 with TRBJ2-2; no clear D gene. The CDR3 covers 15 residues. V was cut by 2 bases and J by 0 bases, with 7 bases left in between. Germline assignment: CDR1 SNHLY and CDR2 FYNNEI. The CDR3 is CASSERASNTGELFF. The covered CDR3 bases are TGTGCCAGCAGTGAAAGGGCCTCGAACACCGGGGAG.

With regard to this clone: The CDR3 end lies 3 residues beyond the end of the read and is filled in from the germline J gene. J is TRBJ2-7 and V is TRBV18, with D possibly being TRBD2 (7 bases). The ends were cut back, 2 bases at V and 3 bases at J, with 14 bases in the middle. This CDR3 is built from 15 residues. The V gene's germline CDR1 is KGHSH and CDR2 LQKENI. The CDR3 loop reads CASSPNTGGSYEQYF. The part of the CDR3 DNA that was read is TGTGCCAGCTCACCAAACACGGGGGGCAGCTACGAG.

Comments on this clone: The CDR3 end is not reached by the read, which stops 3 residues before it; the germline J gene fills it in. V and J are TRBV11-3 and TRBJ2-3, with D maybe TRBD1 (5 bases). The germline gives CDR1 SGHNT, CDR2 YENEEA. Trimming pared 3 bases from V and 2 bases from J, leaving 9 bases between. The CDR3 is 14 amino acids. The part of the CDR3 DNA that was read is TGTGCCAGCAGCTTGGACACTTCCACAGATACG. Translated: CASSLDTSTDT. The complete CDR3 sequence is CASSLDTSTDTQYF.

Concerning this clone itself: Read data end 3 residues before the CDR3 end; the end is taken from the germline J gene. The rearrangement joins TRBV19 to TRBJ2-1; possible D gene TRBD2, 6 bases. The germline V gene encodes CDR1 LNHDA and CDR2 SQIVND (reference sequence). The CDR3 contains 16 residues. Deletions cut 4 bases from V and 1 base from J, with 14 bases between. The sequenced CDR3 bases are TGTGCCAGTAGTACGCCTGGCGGGGAATCCTACAATGAG. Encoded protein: CASSTPGGESYNE. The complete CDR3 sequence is CASSTPGGESYNEQFF.

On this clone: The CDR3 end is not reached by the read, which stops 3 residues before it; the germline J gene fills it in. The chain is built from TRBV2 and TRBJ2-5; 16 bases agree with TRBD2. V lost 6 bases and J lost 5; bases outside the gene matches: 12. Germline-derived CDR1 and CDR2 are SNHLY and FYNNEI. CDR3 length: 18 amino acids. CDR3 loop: CASRDPGLAGGPRETQYF. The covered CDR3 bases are TGTGCCAGCAGAGACCCGGGACTAGCGGGAGGGCCGCGGGAGACC.

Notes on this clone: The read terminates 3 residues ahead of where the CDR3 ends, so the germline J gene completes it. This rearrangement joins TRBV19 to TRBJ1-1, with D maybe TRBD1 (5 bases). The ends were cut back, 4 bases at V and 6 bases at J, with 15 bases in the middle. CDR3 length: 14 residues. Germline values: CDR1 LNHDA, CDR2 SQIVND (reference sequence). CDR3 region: CASSTDGRGAEAFF. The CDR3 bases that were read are TGTGCCAGTAGTACGGACGGAAGAGGGGCTGAA.

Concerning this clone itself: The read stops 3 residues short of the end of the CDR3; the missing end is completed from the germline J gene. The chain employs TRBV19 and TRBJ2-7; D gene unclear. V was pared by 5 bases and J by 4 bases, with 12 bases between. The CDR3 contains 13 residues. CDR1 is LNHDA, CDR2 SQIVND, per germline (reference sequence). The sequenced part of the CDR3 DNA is TGTGCCAGTAGTGGGCAGGCTGAATACGAG. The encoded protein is CASSGQAEYE. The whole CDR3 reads CASSGQAEYEQYF.

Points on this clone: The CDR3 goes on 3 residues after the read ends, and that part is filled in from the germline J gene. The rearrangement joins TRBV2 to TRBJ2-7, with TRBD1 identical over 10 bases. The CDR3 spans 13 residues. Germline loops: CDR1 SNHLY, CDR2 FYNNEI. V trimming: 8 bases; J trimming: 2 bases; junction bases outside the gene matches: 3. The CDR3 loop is CASRDRGPYEQYF. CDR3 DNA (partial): TGTGCCAGCCGGGACAGGGGTCCCTACGAG. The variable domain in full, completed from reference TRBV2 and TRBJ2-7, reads EPEVTQTPSHQVTQMGQEVILRCVPISNHLYFYWYRQILGQKVEFLVSFYNNEISEKSEIFDDQFSVERPDGSNFTLKIRSTKLEDSAMYFCASRDRGPYEQYFGPGTRLTVT.

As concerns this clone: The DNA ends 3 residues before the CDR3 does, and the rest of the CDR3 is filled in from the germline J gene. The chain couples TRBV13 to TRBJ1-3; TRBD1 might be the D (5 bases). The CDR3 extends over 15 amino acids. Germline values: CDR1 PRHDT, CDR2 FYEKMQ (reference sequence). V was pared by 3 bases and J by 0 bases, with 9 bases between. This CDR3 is CASSFGRGSGNTIYF. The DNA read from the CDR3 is TGTGCCAGCAGCTTTGGTAGGGGCTCTGGAAACACC.

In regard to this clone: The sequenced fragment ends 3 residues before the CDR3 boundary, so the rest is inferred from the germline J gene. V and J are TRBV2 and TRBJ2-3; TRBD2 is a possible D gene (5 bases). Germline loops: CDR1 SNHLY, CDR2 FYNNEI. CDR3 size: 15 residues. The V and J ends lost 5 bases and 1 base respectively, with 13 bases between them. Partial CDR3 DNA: TGTGCCAGCAGTATAGTAGCGTTACGCACAGATACG. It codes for CASSIVALRTDT. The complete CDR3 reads CASSIVALRTDTQYF.

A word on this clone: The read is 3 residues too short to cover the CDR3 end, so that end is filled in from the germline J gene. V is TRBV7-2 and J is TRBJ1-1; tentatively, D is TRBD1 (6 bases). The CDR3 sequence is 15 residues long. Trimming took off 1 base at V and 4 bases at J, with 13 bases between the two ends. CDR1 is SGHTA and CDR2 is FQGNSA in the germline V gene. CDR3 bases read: TGTGCCAGCAGCTTAGTGCAGGGGTGGGGCACTGAA. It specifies CASSLVQGWGTE. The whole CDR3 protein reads CASSLVQGWGTEAFF.

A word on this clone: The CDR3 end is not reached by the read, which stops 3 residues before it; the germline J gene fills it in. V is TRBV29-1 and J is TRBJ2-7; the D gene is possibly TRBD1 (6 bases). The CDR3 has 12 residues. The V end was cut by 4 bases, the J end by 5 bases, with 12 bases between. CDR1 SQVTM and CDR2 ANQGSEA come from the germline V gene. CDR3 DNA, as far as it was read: TGCAGCGTTGGCCAGGGGAGAAACGAG. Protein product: CSVGQGRNE. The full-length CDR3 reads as CSVGQGRNEQYF.

The CDR3 DNA, read in part, is TGTGCCAGTAGGGACTTGACGGATGAG. This sequence encodes CASRDLTDE. The entire CDR3 is CASRDLTDEQFF. This chain links TRBV19 with TRBJ2-1, with D possibly TRBD2 on 5 matching bases. The CDR3 end falls 3 residues outside the read, so it is completed with the germline J gene. The CDR3 is made up of 12 amino acids. V shed 6 bases and J shed 8 bases, with 11 bases lying between them. The germline CDR1 and CDR2 sequences are LNHDA and SQIVND (reference sequence).

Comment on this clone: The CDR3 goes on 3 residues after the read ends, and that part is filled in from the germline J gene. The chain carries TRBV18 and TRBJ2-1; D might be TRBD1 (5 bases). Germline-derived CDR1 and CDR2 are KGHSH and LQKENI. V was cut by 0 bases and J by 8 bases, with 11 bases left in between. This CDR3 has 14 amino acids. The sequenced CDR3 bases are TGTGCCAGCTCACCACCCACAGGACGGCATGAG. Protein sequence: CASSPPTGRHE. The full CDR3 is CASSPPTGRHEQFF.

The CDR3 sequence is CSVERTSGRGLRTQYF. CDR3 DNA, as far as it was read: TGCAGCGTTGAGAGGACTAGCGGGAGGGGTTTGCGAACG. This chain connects TRBV29-1 to TRBJ2-3, with 15 bases fitting TRBD2. The CDR3 is cut off 3 residues early in the read; its end comes from the germline J gene. The CDR3 totals 16 residues. CDR1 and CDR2 from the germline V gene are SQVTM and ANQGSEA.

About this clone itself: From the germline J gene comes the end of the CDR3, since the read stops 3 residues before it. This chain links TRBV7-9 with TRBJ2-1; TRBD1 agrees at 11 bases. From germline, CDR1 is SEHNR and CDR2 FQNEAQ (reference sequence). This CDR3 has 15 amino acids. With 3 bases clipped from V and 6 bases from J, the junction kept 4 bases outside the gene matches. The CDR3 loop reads CASSFGQGAVNEQFF. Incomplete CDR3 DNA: TGTGCCAGCAGCTTTGGACAGGGGGCGGTCAATGAG.

The CDR3 bases that were read are TGTGCCAGCAGCCTCATGGTAGGGCACTACGAG. Translated, it gives CASSLMVGHYE. The CDR3 in its entirety is CASSLMVGHYEQYF. V is TRBV7-2 and J is TRBJ2-7, with D hard to call. The CDR3 goes on 3 residues after the read ends, and that part is filled in from the germline J gene. This CDR3 is built from 14 residues. V lost 5 bases to trimming and J lost 3 bases, with 14 bases between them. Germline CDR1 and CDR2: SGHTA and FQGNSA.

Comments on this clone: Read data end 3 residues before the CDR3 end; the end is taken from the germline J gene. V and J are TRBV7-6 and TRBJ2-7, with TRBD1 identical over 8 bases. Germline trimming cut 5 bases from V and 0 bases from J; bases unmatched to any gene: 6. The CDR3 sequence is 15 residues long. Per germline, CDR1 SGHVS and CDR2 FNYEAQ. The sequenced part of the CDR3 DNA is TGTGCCAGCAGCCGGCGTGGACAGGGCTCCTACGAG. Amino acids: CASSRRGQGSYE. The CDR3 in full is CASSRRGQGSYEQYF.

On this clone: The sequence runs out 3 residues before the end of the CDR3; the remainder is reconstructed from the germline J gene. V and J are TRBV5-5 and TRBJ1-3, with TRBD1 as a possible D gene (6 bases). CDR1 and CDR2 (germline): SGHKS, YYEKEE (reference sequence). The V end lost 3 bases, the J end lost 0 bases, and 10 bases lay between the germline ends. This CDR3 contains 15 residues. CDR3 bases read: TGTGCCAGCAGCTGGACAGCCCACTCTGGAAACACC. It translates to CASSWTAHSGNT. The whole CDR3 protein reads CASSWTAHSGNTIYF.

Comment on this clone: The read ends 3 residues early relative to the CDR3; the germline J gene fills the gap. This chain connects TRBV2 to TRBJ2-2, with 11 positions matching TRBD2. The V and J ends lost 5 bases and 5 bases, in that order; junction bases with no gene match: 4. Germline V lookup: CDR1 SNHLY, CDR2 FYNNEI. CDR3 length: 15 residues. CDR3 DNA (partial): TGTGCCAGCAGTACGACTAGCGGGGAAACCGGGGAG. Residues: CASSTTSGETGE. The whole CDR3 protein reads CASSTTSGETGELFF.

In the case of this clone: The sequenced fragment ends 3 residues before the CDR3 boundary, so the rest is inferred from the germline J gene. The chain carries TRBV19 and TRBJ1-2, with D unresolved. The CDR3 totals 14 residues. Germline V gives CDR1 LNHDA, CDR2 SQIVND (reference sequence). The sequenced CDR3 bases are TGTGCCAGTAGTATAGATGGTGCCCGCCAGTCC. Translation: CASSIDGARQS. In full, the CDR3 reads CASSIDGARQSYTF.

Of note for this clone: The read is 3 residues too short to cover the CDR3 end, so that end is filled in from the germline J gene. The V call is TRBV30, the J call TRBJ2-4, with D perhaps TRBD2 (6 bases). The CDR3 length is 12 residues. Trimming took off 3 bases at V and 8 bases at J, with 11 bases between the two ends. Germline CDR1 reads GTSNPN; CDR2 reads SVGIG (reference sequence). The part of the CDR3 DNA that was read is TGTGCCTGGAGCGGAGGGGTGGACATT. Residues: CAWSGGVDI. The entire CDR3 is CAWSGGVDIQYF.

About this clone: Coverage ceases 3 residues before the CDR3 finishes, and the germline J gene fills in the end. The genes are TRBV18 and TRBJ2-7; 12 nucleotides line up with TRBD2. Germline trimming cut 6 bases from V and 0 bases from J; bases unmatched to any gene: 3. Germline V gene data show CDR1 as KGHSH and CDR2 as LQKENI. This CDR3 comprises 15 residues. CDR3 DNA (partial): TGTGCCAGCTCGGGACTAGCGGGTAGCTCCTACGAG. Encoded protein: CASSGLAGSSYE. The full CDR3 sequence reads CASSGLAGSSYEQYF.